This TCR beta chain was identified during a study of blood T cell repertoires in COVID-19. Study background: Samples came from the United States, Italy and Spain, spanning acute and convalescent COVID-19. T cells, B-cell-depleted T cells, or PBMCs supplied cDNA or gDNA.

Per the study methods: Reference gene primers were amplified, and this amplification served to estimate nucleated cell counts. Assay: immunoSEQ multiplex PCR; the TCRdb copy retains only in-frame clones and omits some. V and J calls plus clone size are reproduced from that table; the DNA served to infer D and trimming. The sample consists of about 160,000 clones, 82% of them appearing once. This clone was counted once. CDR3 length equals 16 residues. Trimming took off 0 bases at V and 4 bases at J, with 14 bases between the two ends. Looked up from germline, CDR1 is SGDLS and CDR2 is YYNGEE. Followed longitudinally, the Seattle patients had been enrolled during active infection.

The chain combines TRBV9 with TRBJ2-1; D uncertain. The clonotype comes from a middle-aged woman with COVID-19, enrolled during active disease. Sequenced material: peripheral blood. The CDR3 DNA sequence: TGTGCCAGCAGCGTAGCTTTGGCTAGTGTATACAATGAGCAGTTCTTC. This encodes CASSVALASVYNEQFF.